This entry describes one T cell receptor beta chain. These data belong to a study of blood T cell repertoires in COVID-19. The repertoire was sequenced with immunoSEQ multiplex PCR; TCRdb's copy has only in-frame clones and lacks some. The sample has around 250,000 clones; less than 85% are singletons. What was sequenced was peripheral blood. The TCR originated in a man aged 55 to 70 who had recovered from COVID-19.

The CDR3 here is CASSPSTGSVNQPQHF. CDR3 DNA sequence: TGTGCCAGCAGCCCCTCGACAGGGAGTGTCAATCAGCCCCAGCATTTT. V gene TRBV7-2 combines with J gene TRBJ1-5; TRBD1 matches 7 bases. This CDR3 spans 16 amino acids. With V trimmed by 5 bases and J by 3 bases, 10 bases remained unmatched. The germline CDR1 and CDR2 sequences are SGHTA and FQGNSA.